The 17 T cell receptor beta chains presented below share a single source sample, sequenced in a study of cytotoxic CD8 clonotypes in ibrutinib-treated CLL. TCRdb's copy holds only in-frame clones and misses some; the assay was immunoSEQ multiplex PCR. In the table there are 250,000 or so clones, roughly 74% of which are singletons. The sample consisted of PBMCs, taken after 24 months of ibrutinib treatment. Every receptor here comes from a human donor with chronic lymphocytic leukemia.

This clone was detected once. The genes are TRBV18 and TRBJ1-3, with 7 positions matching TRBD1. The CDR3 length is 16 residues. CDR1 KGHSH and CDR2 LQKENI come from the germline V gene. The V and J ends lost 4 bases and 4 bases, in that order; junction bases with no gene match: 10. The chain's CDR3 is CASSQAPGGSGNTIYF. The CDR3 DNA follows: TGTGCCAGCTCACAAGCCCCAGGGGGGTCAGGAAACACCATATATTTT.

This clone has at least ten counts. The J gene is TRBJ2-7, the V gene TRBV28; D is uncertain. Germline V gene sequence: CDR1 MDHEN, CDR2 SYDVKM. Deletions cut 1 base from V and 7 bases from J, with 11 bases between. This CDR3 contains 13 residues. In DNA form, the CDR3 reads TGTGCCAGCAGTTTATTTATGCCTAGGGAGCAGTACTTC. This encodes CASSLFMPREQYF.

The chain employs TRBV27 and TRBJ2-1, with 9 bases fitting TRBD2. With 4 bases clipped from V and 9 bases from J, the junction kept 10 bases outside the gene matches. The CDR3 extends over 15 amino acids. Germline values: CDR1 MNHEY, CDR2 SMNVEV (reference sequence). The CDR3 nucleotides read TGTGCCAGCAGTTCCTCGGGGACTAGCAAGACTGAGCAGTTCTTC. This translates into CASSSSGTSKTEQFF.

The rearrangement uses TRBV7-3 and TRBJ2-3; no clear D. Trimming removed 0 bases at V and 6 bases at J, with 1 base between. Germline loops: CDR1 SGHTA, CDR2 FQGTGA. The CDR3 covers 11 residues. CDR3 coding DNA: TGTGCCAGCAGCTTAACGGATACGCAGTATTTT. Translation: CASSLTDTQYF.

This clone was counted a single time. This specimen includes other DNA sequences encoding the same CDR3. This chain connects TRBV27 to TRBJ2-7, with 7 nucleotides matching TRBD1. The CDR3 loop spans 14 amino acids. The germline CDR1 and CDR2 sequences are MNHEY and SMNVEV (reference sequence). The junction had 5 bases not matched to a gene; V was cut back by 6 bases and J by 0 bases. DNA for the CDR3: TGTGCCAGCAGATACCGGGACAGCTCCTACGAGCAGTACTTC. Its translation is CASRYRDSSYEQYF.

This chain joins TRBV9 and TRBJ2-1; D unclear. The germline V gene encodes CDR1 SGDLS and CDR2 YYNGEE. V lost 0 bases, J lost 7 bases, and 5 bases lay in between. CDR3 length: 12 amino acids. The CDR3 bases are TGTGCCAGCAGCGTAGTGGCAAATGAGCAGTTCTTC. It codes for CASSVVANEQFF.

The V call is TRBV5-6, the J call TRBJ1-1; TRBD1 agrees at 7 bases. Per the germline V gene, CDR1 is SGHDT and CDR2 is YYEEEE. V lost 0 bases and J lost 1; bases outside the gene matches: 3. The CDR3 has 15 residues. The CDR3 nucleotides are TGTGCCAGCAGCTTGGGGGGACAGAGGAACACTGAAGCTTTCTTT. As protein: CASSLGGQRNTEAFF.

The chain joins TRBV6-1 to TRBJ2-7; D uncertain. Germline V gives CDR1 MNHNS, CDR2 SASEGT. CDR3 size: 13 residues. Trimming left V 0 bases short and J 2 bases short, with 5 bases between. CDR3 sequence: CASSEAPTYEQYF. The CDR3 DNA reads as TGTGCCAGCAGTGAAGCCCCAACCTACGAGCAGTACTTC.

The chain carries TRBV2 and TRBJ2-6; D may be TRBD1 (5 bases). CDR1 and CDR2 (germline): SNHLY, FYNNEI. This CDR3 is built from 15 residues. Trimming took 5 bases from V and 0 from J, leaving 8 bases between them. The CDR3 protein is CASSSDSSGANVLTF. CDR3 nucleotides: TGTGCCAGCAGTTCAGACAGCTCTGGGGCCAACGTCCTGACTTTC.

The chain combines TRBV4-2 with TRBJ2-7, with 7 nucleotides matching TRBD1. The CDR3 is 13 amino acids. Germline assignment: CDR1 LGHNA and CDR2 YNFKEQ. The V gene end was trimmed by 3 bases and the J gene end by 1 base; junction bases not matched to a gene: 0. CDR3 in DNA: TGTGCCAGCAGCCAGGACAGGTCCTACGAGCAGTACTTC. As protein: CASSQDRSYEQYF.

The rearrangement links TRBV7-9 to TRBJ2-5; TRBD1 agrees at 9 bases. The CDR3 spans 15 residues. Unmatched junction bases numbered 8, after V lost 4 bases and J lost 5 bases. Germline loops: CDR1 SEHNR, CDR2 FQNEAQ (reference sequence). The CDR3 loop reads CASSSTKTGGETQYF. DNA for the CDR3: TGTGCCAGCAGCTCAACGAAGACAGGGGGGGAGACCCAGTACTTC.

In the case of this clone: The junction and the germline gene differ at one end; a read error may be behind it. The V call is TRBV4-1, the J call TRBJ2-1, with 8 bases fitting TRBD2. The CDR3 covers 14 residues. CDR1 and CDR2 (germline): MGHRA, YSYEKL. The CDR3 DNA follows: TGCGCCAGCAGCCAAGAAGTACCAGCGGGAGTAGCAATCTTC. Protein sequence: CASSQEVPAGVAIF.

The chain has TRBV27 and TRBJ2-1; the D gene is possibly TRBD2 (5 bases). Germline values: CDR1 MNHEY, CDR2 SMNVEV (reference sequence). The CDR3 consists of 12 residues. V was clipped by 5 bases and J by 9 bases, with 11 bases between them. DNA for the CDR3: TGTGCCAGCAGTCAGCTAGCAAGTGAGCAGTTCTTC. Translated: CASSQLASEQFF.

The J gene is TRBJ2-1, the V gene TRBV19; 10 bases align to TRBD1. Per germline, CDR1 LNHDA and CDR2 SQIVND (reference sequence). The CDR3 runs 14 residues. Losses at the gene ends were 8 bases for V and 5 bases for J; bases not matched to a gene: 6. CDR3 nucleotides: TGTGCCAGTGCGCGGGACAGGGGAAACAATGAGCAGTTCTTC. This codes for CASARDRGNNEQFF.

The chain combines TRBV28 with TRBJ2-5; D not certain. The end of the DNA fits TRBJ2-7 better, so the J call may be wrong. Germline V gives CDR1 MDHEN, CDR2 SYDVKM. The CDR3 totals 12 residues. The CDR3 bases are TGTGCCAGCACCTCTCCCCCCTACGAGCAGTACTTC. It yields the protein CASTSPPYEQYF.

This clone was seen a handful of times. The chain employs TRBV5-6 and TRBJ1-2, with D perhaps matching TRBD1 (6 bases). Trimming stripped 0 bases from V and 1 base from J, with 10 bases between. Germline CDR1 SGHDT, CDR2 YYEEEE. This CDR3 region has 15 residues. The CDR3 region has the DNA TGTGCCAGCAGCTTGGCCGCAGGGGTTAACTATGGCTACACCTTC. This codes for CASSLAAGVNYGYTF. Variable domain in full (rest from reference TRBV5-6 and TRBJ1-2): DAGVTQSPTHLIKTRGQQVTLRCSPKSGHDTVSWYQQALGQGPQFIFQYYEEEERQRGNFPDRFSGHQFPNYSSELNVNALLLGDSALYLCASSLAAGVNYGYTFGSGTRLTVV.

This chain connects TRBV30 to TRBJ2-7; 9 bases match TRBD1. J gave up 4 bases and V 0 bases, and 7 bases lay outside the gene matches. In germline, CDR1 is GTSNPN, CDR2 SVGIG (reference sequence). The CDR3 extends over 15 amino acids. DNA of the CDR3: TGTGCCTGGAGTGTACTCCGGGACAGGGATTACGAGCAGTACTTC. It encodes CAWSVLRDRDYEQYF.